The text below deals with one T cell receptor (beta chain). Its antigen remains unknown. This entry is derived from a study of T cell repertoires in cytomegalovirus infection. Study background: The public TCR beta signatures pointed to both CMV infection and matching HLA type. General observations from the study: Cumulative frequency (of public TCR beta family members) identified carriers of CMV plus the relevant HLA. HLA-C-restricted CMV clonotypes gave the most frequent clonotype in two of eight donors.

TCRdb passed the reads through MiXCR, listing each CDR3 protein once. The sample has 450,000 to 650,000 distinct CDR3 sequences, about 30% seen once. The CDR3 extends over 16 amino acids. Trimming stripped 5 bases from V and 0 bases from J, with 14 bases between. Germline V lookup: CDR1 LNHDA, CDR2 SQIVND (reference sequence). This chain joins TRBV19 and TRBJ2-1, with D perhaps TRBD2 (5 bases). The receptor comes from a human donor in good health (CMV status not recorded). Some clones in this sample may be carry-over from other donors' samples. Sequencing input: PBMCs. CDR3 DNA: TGTGCCAGTAGTCCGGGGATCCTGTACTCCTACAATGAGCAGTTCTTC. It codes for CASSPGILYSYNEQFF.